This TCR beta chain appears in the sequencing data of a study of cytomegalovirus exposure and HLA in healthy donors. The study's findings and limits: Confirmation in vitro established that a few CMV-associated chains were specific for CMV antigens.

The table lists this clone with a few counts. Its matching antigen is unknown. Germline CDR1 is SQVTM and CDR2 is ANQGSEA. This CDR3 has 13 residues. The J segment lost 1 base and the V segment lost 4 bases, leaving 2 bases of the junction unmatched. With 60 Vbeta and 13 Jbeta primers, the PCR was carried out. Repertoires were generated with immunoSEQ multiplex PCR, while TCRdb's copy carries only in-frame clones and drops some. This sample has tens of thousands of clones; about a tenth occur once, and the top ten carry approximately 23%. Specimen: PBMCs. V and J are TRBV29-1 and TRBJ1-1; 8 bases map to TRBD1. The source of this sequence is a man aged 55 to 70 in good health and CMV-seropositive. The CDR3 loop is CSVGGTGNTEAFF. The CDR3 nucleotides are TGCAGCGTTGGAGGGACAGGGAACACTGAAGCTTTCTTT. The full variable domain, with the rest looked up from reference TRBV29-1 and TRBJ1-1, is SAVISQKPSRDICQRGTSLTIQCQVDSQVTMMFWYRQQPGQSLTLIATANQGSEATYESGFVIDKFPISRPNLTFSTLTVSNMSPEDSSIYLCSVGGTGNTEAFFGQGTRLTVV.